Each of the 3 T cell receptor beta chains below was sequenced from the same sample in a study of human T cells and chemical hapten exposure. One entry per CDR3 protein results from TCRdb running MiXCR on the 5' RACE reads. The sample carries 150,000 or so distinct CDR3 sequences, around 4% recorded once. Unseparated into fractions, whole blood served as the source from which total RNA was extracted. These receptors all come from a female donor in good health.

This rearrangement joins TRBV20-1 to TRBJ1-2; D gene unclear. This CDR3 region has 12 residues. Trimming shortened V by 5 bases and J by 6 bases, and 13 bases separated the two germline ends. Germline V CDR1 and CDR2: DFQATT, SNEGSKA (reference sequence). DNA of the CDR3: TGCAGTGCTCGGGAGGCCCTTCATGGCTACACCTTC. It is translated as CSAREALHGYTF.

There are many counts of this clonotype. The chain links TRBV28 to TRBJ2-6, with no clear D. The germline gives CDR1 MDHEN, CDR2 SYDVKM. V lost 5 bases, J lost 0 bases, and 14 bases lay in between. This CDR3 has 17 amino acids. CDR3 protein: CASSPTVGFSGANVLTF. DNA for the CDR3: TGTGCCAGCAGTCCCACCGTCGGGTTCTCTGGGGCCAACGTCCTGACTTTC.

This chain joins TRBV7-6 and TRBJ2-3; 8 positions agree with TRBD1. This CDR3 comprises 16 residues. After removal of 1 base from V and 2 bases from J, the junction contained 5 bases not matched to a gene. Germline V gene lookup returns CDR1 SGHVS and CDR2 FNYEAQ. The CDR3 spells CASSLGAGGNTDTQYF. The CDR3, as DNA: TGTGCCAGCAGCTTAGGGGCAGGGGGCAACACAGATACGCAGTATTTT.